A selection of T cell receptor beta chains follows, all from one sample in a study of blood T cell repertoires in COVID-19. Sequencing was performed with immunoSEQ multiplex PCR; in TCRdb, only in-frame clones are kept and a portion is missing. The sample contains a few hundred thousand clones, approximately 82% of which appear only once. The sample consisted of peripheral blood. Receptor source: a woman aged 40-49 years who had recovered from COVID-19. Both conserved end residues are part of each CDR3. D genes are given only for firm matches. Size values are once, few and many counts, or a class for expanded clones, and some rows have none.

V: TRBV6-6
size: -
D: TRBD1
J: TRBJ1-6
DNA: TGTGCCACAAGACAGGGAAGTTCACCCCTCCACTTT
CDR3: CATRQGSSPLHF

V: TRBV21-1
size: -
D: -
J: TRBJ2-2
DNA: TGTGCCAGCAGCCACCGGGACAGGGAGTTGGCCGGGGAGCTGTTTTTT
CDR3: CASSHRDRELAGELFF

V: TRBV7-2
size: -
D: TRBD1
J: TRBJ2-1
DNA: TGTGCCAGCAGCTTATCCGGGACAGGGGCCAATGAGCAGTTCTTC
CDR3: CASSLSGTGANEQFF

V: TRBV6-6
size: -
D: -
J: TRBJ2-5
DNA: TGTGCCAGCAGTTCCCTGGACTCCGGCGAGACCCAGTACTTC
CDR3: CASSSLDSGETQYF

V: TRBV15
size: few
D: -
J: TRBJ1-1
DNA: TGTGCCACCAGCAGAACAGAGAACACTGAAGCTTTCTTT
CDR3: CATSRTENTEAFF

V: TRBV27
size: few
D: TRBD1
J: TRBJ2-7
DNA: TGTGCCAGCAGTTTATTGGGACAGCCTTACAAATTCTTC
CDR3: CASSLLGQPYKFF

V: TRBV7-2
size: -
D: TRBD2
J: TRBJ2-5
DNA: TGTGCCAGCAGCTTAGAATTGGGGGGGTGGCAAGAGACCCAGTACTTC
CDR3: CASSLELGGWQETQYF

V: TRBV18
size: once
D: -
J: TRBJ2-1
DNA: TGTGCCAGCTCAACGAGTAGGGACACTCTAGGAAATGAGCAGTTCTTC
CDR3: CASSTSRDTLGNEQFF

V: TRBV7-6
size: -
D: TRBD1
J: TRBJ1-5
DNA: TGTGCCAGCAGCTCAGGACAGGGCCCCAATCAGCCCCAGCATTTT
CDR3: CASSSGQGPNQPQHF

V: TRBV5-8
size: -
D: TRBD1
J: TRBJ1-6
DNA: TGTGCCAGCAGACGGACAGGGAGCTCCTATAATTCACCCCTCCACTTT
CDR3: CASRRTGSSYNSPLHF

V: TRBV5-1
size: -
D: TRBD1
J: TRBJ2-5
DNA: TGCGCCAGCCTAATCTCGACAGGGAGTGTTCAGACCCAGTACTTC
CDR3: CASLISTGSVQTQYF

V: TRBV4-2
size: many
D: -
J: TRBJ2-1
DNA: TGTGCCAGCAGCCAAGTCGCTGCCGGGAATGAGCAGTTCTTC
CDR3: CASSQVAAGNEQFF

V: TRBV25-1
size: -
D: TRBD2
J: TRBJ2-3
DNA: TGTGCCAGCAGTGAGCGGGGGTCTAGCACAGATACGCAGTATTTT
CDR3: CASSERGSSTDTQYF

V: TRBV7-9
size: once
D: -
J: TRBJ1-1
DNA: TGTGCCAGCAGCTCCGGTGAAGCTTTCTTT
CDR3: CASSSGEAFF

V: TRBV19
size: -
D: -
J: TRBJ1-5
DNA: TGTGCCAGTAGAGGAGGACAGAAAGATCCCCAGCATTTT
CDR3: CASRGGQKDPQHF

V: TRBV19
size: -
D: TRBD1
J: TRBJ1-1
DNA: TGTGCCAGTAGTATATCGGAGGGGGCCTGGTCTGAAGCTTTCTTT
CDR3: CASSISEGAWSEAFF

V: TRBV7-8
size: -
D: -
J: TRBJ2-7
DNA: TGTGCCAGCAGCATGACACATTACGAGCAGTACTTC
CDR3: CASSMTHYEQYF

V: TRBV7-9
size: -
D: TRBD1
J: TRBJ2-3
DNA: TGTGCCAGCAGCAGTGGACAGGGTAAAACAGATACGCAGTATTTT
CDR3: CASSSGQGKTDTQYF

V: TRBV12-3/TRBV12-4
size: once
D: -
J: TRBJ1-1
DNA: TGTGCCAGCAGTTTTCAGGGGACTGAAGCTTTCTTT
CDR3: CASSFQGTEAFF

V: TRBV7-8
size: -
D: -
J: TRBJ2-1
DNA: TGTGCCAGCAGCTCCCGGGACAACTACAATGAGCAGTTCTTC
CDR3: CASSSRDNYNEQFF

V: TRBV3-1/TRBV3-2
size: -
D: TRBD1
J: TRBJ2-3
DNA: TGTGCCAGCAGCCACCCCGGACAGGGGGCGAGCACAGATACGCAGTATTTT
CDR3: CASSHPGQGASTDTQYF

V: TRBV18
size: -
D: -
J: TRBJ1-2
DNA: TGTGCCAGCTCACCAAGTGGGGCGAGGGGCTACACCTTC
CDR3: CASSPSGARGYTF

V: TRBV12-3/TRBV12-4
size: -
D: -
J: TRBJ1-3
DNA: TGTGCCAGCAGACCTACAGGGCTCCACACCATATATTTT
CDR3: CASRPTGLHTIYF

V: TRBV6-6
size: few
D: -
J: TRBJ2-4
DNA: TGTGCCAGCAGCACTAAAAACATTCAGTACTTC
CDR3: CASSTKNIQYF

V: TRBV18
size: -
D: -
J: TRBJ1-5
DNA: TGTGCCAGCTCACCGTATTCGGTTCATAATCAGCCCCAGCATTTT
CDR3: CASSPYSVHNQPQHF

V: TRBV6-6
size: -
D: TRBD1
J: TRBJ2-1
DNA: TGTGCCAGCAGTTACGGGACAGGGTTCGATGAGCAGTTCTTC
CDR3: CASSYGTGFDEQFF

V: TRBV7-2
size: -
D: TRBD2
J: TRBJ2-5
DNA: TGTGCCAGCAGCCCGTTGGGACTAGCGAGGGAGACCCAGTACTTC
CDR3: CASSPLGLARETQYF

V: TRBV28
size: -
D: -
J: TRBJ1-2
DNA: TGTGCCAGCAGTTTCCCAGGGCTCTATGGCTACACCTTC
CDR3: CASSFPGLYGYTF